This TCR beta chain is drawn from a study of T cell repertoires in cytomegalovirus infection. Study in general: Signatures in public TCR beta sequences pointed to both CMV infection and matching HLA type.

Per germline, CDR1 SGHDT and CDR2 YYEEEE. This CDR3 contains 16 residues. The trim removed 4 bases at V and 5 bases at J, leaving 14 bases unmatched. Via MiXCR, TCRdb re-called the reads, giving one row per CDR3 protein. The profile shows 650,000 to 850,000 distinct CDR3 sequences, about 28% of them singletons. In this sample, this clonotype turned up a few times. Its matching antigen is unknown. This sequence joins TRBV5-6 and TRBJ1-2, with 7 bases identical to TRBD1. The sequence derives from a human donor in good health (CMV status not recorded). Some clones in this sample may be carry-over from other donors' samples. Sequenced here: cultured CD8+ T cells from PBMCs, sampled from culture after CMV antigen stimulation. CDR3 amino acids: CASSVPTGTASYGYTF. The CDR3 nucleotides read TGTGCCAGCAGCGTTCCCACCGGGACAGCCAGTTATGGCTACACCTTC.